These T cell receptor beta chains were read from a single sample in a study of T-cell reconstitution after alpha-beta-depleted transplantation in children. TCRdb recomputed calls from the PCR reads with MiXCR, one row per CDR3 protein. Of about 240,000 distinct CDR3 sequences in the sample, about 25% were seen once. Source: PBMCs, taken before TCRalphabeta/CD19-depleted stem cell transplant. The receptors were gathered from a girl aged 2 to 10 with Fanconi anemia, due to receive a stem cell transplant. Both conserved end residues are part of each CDR3. The order of the fields is clone size, V gene, J gene, D gene, CDR3 protein, CDR3 DNA. A D gene is named only where the DNA matches it firmly. Where a row states a size, it is once, few, many or the class of an expanded clone; other rows omit it.

>-|TRBV20-1|TRBJ2-7|-
CSAGVRPDYEQYF
TGCAGTGCTGGAGTACGACCGGACTACGAGCAGTACTTC
>-|TRBV19|TRBJ2-7|TRBD1
CASSGTDSYEQYF
TGTGCCAGTAGCGGGACAGACTCCTACGAGCAGTACTTC
>few|TRBV12-3/TRBV12-4|TRBJ2-1|TRBD2
CASSPKAGGPGNEQFF
TGTGCCAGCAGTCCGAAAGCGGGAGGGCCGGGCAATGAGCAGTTCTTC
>-|TRBV7-9|TRBJ2-7|-
CASSLEGGGQYEQYF
TGTGCCAGCAGCTTAGAAGGAGGGGGACAGTACGAGCAGTACTTC
>few|TRBV23-1|TRBJ2-2|-
CASTSGPGSCFF
-
>-|TRBV7-7|TRBJ2-7|TRBD2
CTSCLAAGGPHEQYF
TGTACCAGCTGTTTAGCGGCGGGAGGGCCCCACGAGCAGTACTTC
>many|TRBV12-3/TRBV12-4|TRBJ2-7|-
CASSLEGDSYEQYF
TGTGCCAGCAGTTTAGAGGGAGACAGCTACGAGCAGTACTTC
>many|TRBV10-3|TRBJ2-1|TRBD2
CAISEGLAGEEIFF
TGTGCCATCAGTGAAGGACTAGCGGGGGAAGAAATATTCTTC
>many|TRBV10-3|TRBJ2-2|TRBD2
CAISDEREKIGELFF
TGTGCCATCAGTGATGAGCGGGAGAAGATCGGGGAGCTGTTTTTT
>few|TRBV20-1|TRBJ2-2|-
CSVQGRLAGELFF
TGCAGTGTACAGGGACGTCTGGCCGGGGAGCTGTTTTTT
>few|TRBV12-3/TRBV12-4|TRBJ2-5|TRBD2
CASSGLAGGPETQYF
TGTGCCAGCAGCGGACTAGCGGGGGGGCCAGAGACCCAGTACTTC
>many|TRBV5-1|TRBJ1-6|-
CASSLWADGNYNSPLHF
TGCGCCAGCAGCTTGTGGGCGGACGGTAACTATAATTCACCCCTCCACTTT
>many|TRBV29-1|TRBJ2-1|-
CSVEASAGTYNEQFF
TGCAGCGTTGAAGCTAGCGCGGGGACCTACAATGAGCAGTTCTTC
>-|TRBV6-1|TRBJ2-1|-
CASSEPGRGGEQFF
TGTGCCAGCAGTGAACCTGGCAGGGGGGGGGAGCAGTTCTTC
>few|TRBV20-1|TRBJ2-2|TRBD2
CSARSVVGLAGTGELFF
TGCAGTGCTAGATCCGTTGTGGGACTAGCGGGGACCGGGGAGCTGTTTTTT
>-|TRBV4-2|TRBJ2-7|-
CASSQDHKSVGAPNEQYF
TGTGCCAGCAGCCAAGACCATAAATCAGTGGGAGCTCCTAACGAGCAGTACTTC
>-|TRBV20-1|TRBJ2-3|-
CSASNDPKWAQYF
TGCAGTGCTTCAAATGACCCTAAATGGGCGCAGTATTTT
>few|TRBV11-1|TRBJ2-3|-
CASSLARGGPDTQYF
TGTGCCAGCAGCTTAGCGCGGGGCGGCCCAGATACGCAGTATTTT
>-|TRBV7-7|TRBJ2-1|TRBD2
CASSLSLAGTYNEQFF
TGTGCCAGCAGCTTAAGTCTAGCGGGAACCTACAATGAGCAGTTCTTC
>-|TRBV5-1|TRBJ2-7|-
CASSSDNREQYF
TGCGCCAGCAGCTCCGACAACCGCGAGCAGTACTTC
>many|TRBV6-4|TRBJ2-3|TRBD2
CASSDGRTSTDTQYF
TGTGCCAGCAGTGACGGGAGGACTAGTACAGATACGCAGTATTTT
>-|TRBV6-1|TRBJ1-1|-
CASTTDLNTEAFF
TGTGCCAGCACGACAGACTTGAACACTGAAGCTTTCTTT
>-|TRBV9|TRBJ1-2|-
CASSEVSNYGYTF
TGTGCCAGCAGCGAAGTATCTAACTATGGCTACACCTTC
>-|TRBV20-1|TRBJ2-7|TRBD1
CSARDWDRGYEQYF
TGCAGTGCTAGAGATTGGGACAGGGGATACGAGCAGTACTTC
>many|TRBV20-1|TRBJ2-5|TRBD2
CSAFDTSGIETQYF
TGCAGTGCTTTTGATACTAGCGGGATTGAGACCCAGTACTTC
>-|TRBV7-2|TRBJ2-3|-
CASSLVGEFTDTQYF
TGTGCCAGCAGCTTAGTTGGCGAGTTCACAGATACGCAGTATTTT
>-|TRBV7-2|TRBJ2-1|TRBD2
CASSLPSGSFGNEQFF
TGTGCCAGCAGCTTACCTAGCGGGAGCTTTGGGAATGAGCAGTTCTTC
>few|TRBV20-1|TRBJ2-7|TRBD1
CSATRDRENYEQYF
TGCAGTGCTACCCGGGACAGGGAAAACTACGAGCAGTACTTC
>many|TRBV15|TRBJ1-1|-
CATSSLGTSNTEAFF
TGTGCCACCAGCAGCCTTGGGACATCGAACACTGAAGCTTTCTTT
>-|TRBV7-3|TRBJ2-1|-
CASSLTNAGYAQFF
TGTGCCAGCAGCTTAACGAATGCGGGTTACGCGCAGTTCTTC
>many|TRBV20-1|TRBJ1-2|TRBD1
CSPDRGYYGYTF
TGCAGTCCCGACAGGGGCTACTATGGCTACACCTTC
>-|TRBV29-1|TRBJ2-7|-
CSVEMVGSYEQYF
TGCAGCGTTGAGATGGTGGGCTCCTACGAGCAGTACTTC
>many|TRBV27|TRBJ2-7|TRBD2
CASSWGLAGSGEQYF
TGTGCCAGCAGTTGGGGACTAGCGGGATCCGGCGAGCAGTACTTC